The 5 T cell receptor beta chains below were found in one sample sequenced in a study of cytomegalovirus exposure and HLA in healthy donors. Both 60 Vbeta primers and 13 Jbeta primers went into the PCR. The table came from immunoSEQ multiplex PCR; TCRdb's copy has only in-frame clones and leaves some out. The sample includes 130,000 to 150,000 clones, roughly a tenth of them seen just once. The specimen sequenced was PBMCs. The receptors were sampled from a male donor in good health and CMV-seronegative.

This clone showed up just a few times. The chain links TRBV7-9 to TRBJ1-3; 7 nucleotides line up with TRBD1. Trimming cost V 2 bases and J 3 bases; bases outside gene matches: 10. Germline CDR1 and CDR2: SEHNR and FQNEAQ (reference sequence). This CDR3 comprises 17 residues. Written as DNA, the CDR3 is TGTGCCAGCAGCTTAACCCTTGGACAGGCCGGTGGAAACACCATATATTTT. It translates to CASSLTLGQAGGNTIYF.

The chain carries TRBV27 and TRBJ1-5; the match to TRBD1 covers 9 bases. CDR1 and CDR2 from the germline V gene are MNHEY and SMNVEV (reference sequence). The CDR3 runs to 16 residues. V lost 3 bases and J lost 6; bases outside the gene matches: 9. The CDR3 loop is CASSFAGTGTGQPQHF. In nucleotides, the CDR3 is TGTGCCAGCAGTTTTGCCGGGACAGGGACGGGTCAGCCCCAGCATTTT.

The table lists this clone with a few counts. V is TRBV19 and J is TRBJ1-2; D is undetermined. Trimming pared 3 bases from V and 3 bases from J, leaving 11 bases between. Germline V gene data show CDR1 as LNHDA and CDR2 as SQIVND (reference sequence). CDR3 length: 14 residues. The CDR3, as DNA: TGTGCCAGTAGTATGTTCTGGGGAGACTATGGCTACACCTTC. Protein sequence: CASSMFWGDYGYTF.

V and J are TRBV27 and TRBJ1-6; D possibly corresponds to TRBD1 (6 bases). Germline V CDR1 and CDR2: MNHEY, SMNVEV (reference sequence). V was shortened by 5 bases and J by 10 bases, with 15 bases between the two germline ends. The CDR3 is made up of 14 amino acids. The DNA for the CDR3 is TGTGCCAGCAGTCTAGGACAGTCGGGGTCACCCCTCCACTTT. Protein product: CASSLGQSGSPLHF.

The chain combines TRBV29-1 with TRBJ2-7; 10 bases align to TRBD1. The CDR3 runs 13 residues. Germline CDR1 reads SQVTM; CDR2 reads ANQGSEA. The J segment lost 3 bases and the V segment lost 4 bases, leaving 3 bases of the junction unmatched. CDR3 residues: CSVGTGGNYEQYF. The CDR3 bases are TGCAGCGTTGGGACAGGGGGGAACTACGAGCAGTACTTC.